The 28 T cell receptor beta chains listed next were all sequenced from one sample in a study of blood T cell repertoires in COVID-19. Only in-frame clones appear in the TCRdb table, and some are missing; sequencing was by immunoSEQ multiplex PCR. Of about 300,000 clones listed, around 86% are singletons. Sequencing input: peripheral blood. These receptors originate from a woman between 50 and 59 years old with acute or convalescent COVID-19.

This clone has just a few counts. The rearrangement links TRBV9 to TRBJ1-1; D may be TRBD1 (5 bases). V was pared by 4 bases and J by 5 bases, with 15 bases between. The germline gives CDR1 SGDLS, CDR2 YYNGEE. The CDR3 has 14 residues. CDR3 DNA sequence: TGTGCCAGCAGCCCACACACAAGGGGAACTGAAGCTTTCTTT. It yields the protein CASSPHTRGTEAFF.

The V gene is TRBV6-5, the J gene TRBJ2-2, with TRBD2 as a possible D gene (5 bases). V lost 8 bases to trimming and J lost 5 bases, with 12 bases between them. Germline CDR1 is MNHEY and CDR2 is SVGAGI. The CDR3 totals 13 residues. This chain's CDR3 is CASSTGRTGELFF. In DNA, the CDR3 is TGTGCCAGCTCTACGGGAAGAACCGGGGAGCTGTTTTTT.

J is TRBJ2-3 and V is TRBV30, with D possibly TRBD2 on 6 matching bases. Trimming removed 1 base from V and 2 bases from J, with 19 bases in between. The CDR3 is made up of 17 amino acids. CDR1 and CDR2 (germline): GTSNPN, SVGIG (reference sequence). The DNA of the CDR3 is TGTGCCTGGAGTGCCCCCCCAGGGTGGAGGGACACAGATACGCAGTATTTT. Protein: CAWSAPPGWRDTDTQYF.

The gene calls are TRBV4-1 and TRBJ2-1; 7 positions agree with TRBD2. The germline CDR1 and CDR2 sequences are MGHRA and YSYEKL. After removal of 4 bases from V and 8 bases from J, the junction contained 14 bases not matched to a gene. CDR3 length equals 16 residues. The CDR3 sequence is CASSRFGAGEKDEQFF. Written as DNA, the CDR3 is TGCGCCAGCAGCCGCTTCGGGGCGGGAGAAAAGGATGAGCAGTTCTTC.

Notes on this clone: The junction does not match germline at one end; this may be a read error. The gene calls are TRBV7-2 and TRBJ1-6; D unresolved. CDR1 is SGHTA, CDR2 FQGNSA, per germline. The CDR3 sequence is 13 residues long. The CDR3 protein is CASSLDSNTPLHF. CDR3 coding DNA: TGTGCCAGCAGCTTGGACTCTAATACACCCCTCCACTTT.

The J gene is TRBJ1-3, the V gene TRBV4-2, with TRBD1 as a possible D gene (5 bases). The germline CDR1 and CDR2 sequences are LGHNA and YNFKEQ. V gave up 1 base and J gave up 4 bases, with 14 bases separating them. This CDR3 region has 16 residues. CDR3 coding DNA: TGTGCCAGCAGCCAAGGTCCGGCGGGGGACGGAAACACCATATATTTT. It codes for CASSQGPAGDGNTIYF.

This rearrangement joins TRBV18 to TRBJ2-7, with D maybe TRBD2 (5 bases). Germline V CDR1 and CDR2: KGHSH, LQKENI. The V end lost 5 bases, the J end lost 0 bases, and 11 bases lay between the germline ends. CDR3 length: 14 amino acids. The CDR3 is CASSEGSSSYEQYF. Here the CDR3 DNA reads TGTGCCAGCTCAGAGGGCAGCAGCTCCTACGAGCAGTACTTC.

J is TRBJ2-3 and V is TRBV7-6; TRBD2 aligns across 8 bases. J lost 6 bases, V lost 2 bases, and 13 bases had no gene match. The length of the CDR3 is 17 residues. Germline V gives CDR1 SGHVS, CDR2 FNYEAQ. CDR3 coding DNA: TGTGCCAGCAGCTTATATTCGGCGCGGACTAGCCCCGATACGCAGTATTTT. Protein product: CASSLYSARTSPDTQYF. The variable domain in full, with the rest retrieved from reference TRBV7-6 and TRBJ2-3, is GAGVSQSPRYKVTKRGQDVALRCDPISGHVSLYWYRQALGQGPEFLTYFNYEAQQDKSGLPNDRFSAERPEGSISTLTIQRTEQRDSAMYRCASSLYSARTSPDTQYFGPGTRLTVL.

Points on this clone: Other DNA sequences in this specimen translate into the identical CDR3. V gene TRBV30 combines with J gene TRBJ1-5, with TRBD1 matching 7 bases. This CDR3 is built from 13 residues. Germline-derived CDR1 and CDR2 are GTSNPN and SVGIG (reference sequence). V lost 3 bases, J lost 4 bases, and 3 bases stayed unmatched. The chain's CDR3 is CAWSTTGNQPQHF. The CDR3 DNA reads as TGTGCCTGGAGCACGACAGGGAATCAGCCCCAGCATTTT. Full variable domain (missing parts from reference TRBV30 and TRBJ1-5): SQTIHQWPATLVQPVGSPLSLECTVEGTSNPNLYWYRQAAGRGLQLLFYSVGIGQISSEVPQNLSASRPQDRQFILSSKKLLLSDSGFYLCAWSTTGNQPQHFGDGTRLSIL.

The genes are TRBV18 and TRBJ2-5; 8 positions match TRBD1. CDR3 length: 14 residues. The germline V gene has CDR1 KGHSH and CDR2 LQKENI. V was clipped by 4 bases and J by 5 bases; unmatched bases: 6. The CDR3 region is CASSQRTGSETQYF. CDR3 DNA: TGTGCCAGCTCACAAAGGACAGGGAGTGAGACCCAGTACTTC.

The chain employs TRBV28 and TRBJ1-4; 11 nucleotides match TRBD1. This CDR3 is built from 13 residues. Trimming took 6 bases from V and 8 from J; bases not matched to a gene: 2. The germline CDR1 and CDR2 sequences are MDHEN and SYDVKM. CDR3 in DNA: TGTGCCAGCAGGGGACAGGGGGTAGAAAAACTGTTTTTT. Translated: CASRGQGVEKLFF.

The CDR3 DNA reads as TGTGCCAGCAGTTTCGGACAGTACTACGAGCAGTACTTC. This codes for CASSFGQYYEQYF. The V gene is TRBV12-3 or TRBV12-4, the J gene TRBJ2-7, with a tentative D call TRBD1 (6 bases). The CDR3 sequence is 13 residues long. V lost 3 bases, J lost 3 bases, and 9 bases lay in between.

The CDR3 sequence: CASSQGQTYGYTF. In DNA form, the CDR3 reads TGTGCCAGCAGCCAAGGACAGACCTATGGCTACACCTTC. This sequence joins TRBV7-9 and TRBJ1-2; D may be TRBD1 (6 bases). Trimming pared 5 bases from V and 4 bases from J, leaving 11 bases between. Germline CDR1 is SEHNR and CDR2 is FQNEAQ (reference sequence). The CDR3 consists of 13 residues.

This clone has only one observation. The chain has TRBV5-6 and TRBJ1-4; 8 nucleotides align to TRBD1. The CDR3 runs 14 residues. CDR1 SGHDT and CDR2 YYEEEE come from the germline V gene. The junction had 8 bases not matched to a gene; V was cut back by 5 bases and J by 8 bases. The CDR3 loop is CASSLDRVEEKLFF. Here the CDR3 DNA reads TGTGCCAGCAGTCTGGACAGGGTCGAGGAAAAACTGTTTTTT.

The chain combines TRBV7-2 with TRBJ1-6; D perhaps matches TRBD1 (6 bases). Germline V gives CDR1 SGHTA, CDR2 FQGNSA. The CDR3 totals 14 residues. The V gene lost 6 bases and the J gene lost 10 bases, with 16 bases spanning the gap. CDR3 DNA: TGTGCCAGCAGTTCAACAGGGCCCGGCTCACCCCTCCACTTT. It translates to CASSSTGPGSPLHF.

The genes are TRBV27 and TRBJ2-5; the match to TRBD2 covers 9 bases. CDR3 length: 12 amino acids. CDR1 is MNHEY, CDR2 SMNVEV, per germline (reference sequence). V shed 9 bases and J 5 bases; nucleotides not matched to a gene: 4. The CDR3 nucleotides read TGTGCCAGTAAGAGCGGGGGGGAGACCCAGTACTTC. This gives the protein CASKSGGETQYF.

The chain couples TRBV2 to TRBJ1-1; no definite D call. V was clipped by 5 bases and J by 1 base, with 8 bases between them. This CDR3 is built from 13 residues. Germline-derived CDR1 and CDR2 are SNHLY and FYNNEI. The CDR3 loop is CASSIAENTEAFF. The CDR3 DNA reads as TGTGCCAGCAGTATTGCAGAGAACACTGAAGCTTTCTTT.

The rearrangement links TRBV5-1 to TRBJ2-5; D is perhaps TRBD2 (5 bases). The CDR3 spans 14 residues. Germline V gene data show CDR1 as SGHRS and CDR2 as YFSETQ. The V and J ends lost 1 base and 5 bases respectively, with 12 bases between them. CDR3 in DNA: TGCGCCAGCAGCTTGTCGACTAAAAGGGAGACCCAGTACTTC. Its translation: CASSLSTKRETQYF.

Here the CDR3 reads CASVDQGAGSPLHF. Here the CDR3 DNA reads TGTGCCAGCGTCGATCAGGGGGCTGGTTCACCCCTCCACTTT. The chain joins TRBV3-1 (or the pseudogene TRBV3-2) to TRBJ1-6; 8 bases match TRBD1. CDR1 is LGHDT and CDR2 is YNNKEL in the germline V gene (reference sequence). The trim removed 8 bases at V and 9 bases at J, leaving 9 bases unmatched. This CDR3 contains 14 residues.

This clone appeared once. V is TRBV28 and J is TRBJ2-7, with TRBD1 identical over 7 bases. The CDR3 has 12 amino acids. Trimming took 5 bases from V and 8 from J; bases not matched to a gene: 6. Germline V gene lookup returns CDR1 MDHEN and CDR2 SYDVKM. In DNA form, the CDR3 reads TGTGCCAGCAGTGTCCGACAGGGAAAGCAGTACTTC. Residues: CASSVRQGKQYF.

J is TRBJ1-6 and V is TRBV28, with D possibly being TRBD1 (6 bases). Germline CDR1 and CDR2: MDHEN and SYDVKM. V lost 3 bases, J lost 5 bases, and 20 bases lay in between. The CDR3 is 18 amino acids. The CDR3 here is CASSFIQRGILDNSPLHF. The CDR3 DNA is TGTGCCAGCAGTTTCATACAAAGGGGGATCTTGGATAATTCACCCCTCCACTTT.

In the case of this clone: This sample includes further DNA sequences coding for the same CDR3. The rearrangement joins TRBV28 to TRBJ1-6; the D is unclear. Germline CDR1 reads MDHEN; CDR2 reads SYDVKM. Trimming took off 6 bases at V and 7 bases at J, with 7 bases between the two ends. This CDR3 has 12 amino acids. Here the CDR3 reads CASSSGNSPLHF. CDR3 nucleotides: TGTGCCAGCAGCTCAGGAAATTCACCCCTCCACTTT.

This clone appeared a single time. The DNA for the CDR3 is TGTGCCAGCATGACAGGTTACTACGAGCAGTACTTC. Translating gives CASMTGYYEQYF. The genes are TRBV28 and TRBJ2-7, with D perhaps matching TRBD1 (6 bases). The length of the CDR3 is 12 residues. Germline CDR1 reads MDHEN; CDR2 reads SYDVKM. V lost 7 bases to trimming and J lost 3 bases, with 10 bases between them.

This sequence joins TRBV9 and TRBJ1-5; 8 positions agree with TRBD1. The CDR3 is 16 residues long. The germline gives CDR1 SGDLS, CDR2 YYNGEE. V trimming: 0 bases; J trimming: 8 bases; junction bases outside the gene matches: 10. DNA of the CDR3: TGTGCCAGCAGCGTAGCTGCAGGGGGCAAATTTGAGCCCCAGCATTTT. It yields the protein CASSVAAGGKFEPQHF.

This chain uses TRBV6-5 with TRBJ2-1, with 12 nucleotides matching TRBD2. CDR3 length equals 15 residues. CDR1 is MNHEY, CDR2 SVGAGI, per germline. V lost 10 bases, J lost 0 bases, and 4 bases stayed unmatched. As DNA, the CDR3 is TGTGCCATTACGACTAGCGGGAGCTCCTACAATGAGCAGTTCTTC. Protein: CAITTSGSSYNEQFF.

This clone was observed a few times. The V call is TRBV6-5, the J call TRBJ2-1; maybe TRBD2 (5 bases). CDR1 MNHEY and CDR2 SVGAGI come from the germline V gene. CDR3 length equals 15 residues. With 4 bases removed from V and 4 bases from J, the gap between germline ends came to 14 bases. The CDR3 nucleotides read TGTGCCAGCAGTTCCCCGGCCGAGGGTTACAATGAGCAGTTCTTC. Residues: CASSSPAEGYNEQFF.

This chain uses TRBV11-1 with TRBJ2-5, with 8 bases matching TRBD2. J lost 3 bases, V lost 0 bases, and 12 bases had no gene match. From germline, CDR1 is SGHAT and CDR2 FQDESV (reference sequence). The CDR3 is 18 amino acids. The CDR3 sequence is CASSLAIGGGRTEETQYF. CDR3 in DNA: TGTGCCAGCAGCTTAGCGATCGGTGGCGGGAGGACGGAAGAGACCCAGTACTTC.

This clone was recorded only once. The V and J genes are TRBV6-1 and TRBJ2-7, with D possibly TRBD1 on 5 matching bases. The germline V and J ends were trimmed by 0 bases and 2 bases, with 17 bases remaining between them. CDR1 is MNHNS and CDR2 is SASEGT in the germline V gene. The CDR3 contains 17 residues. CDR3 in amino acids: CASSEASLGVRPYEQYF. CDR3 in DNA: TGTGCCAGCAGTGAAGCATCTCTAGGGGTGCGCCCCTACGAGCAGTACTTC.